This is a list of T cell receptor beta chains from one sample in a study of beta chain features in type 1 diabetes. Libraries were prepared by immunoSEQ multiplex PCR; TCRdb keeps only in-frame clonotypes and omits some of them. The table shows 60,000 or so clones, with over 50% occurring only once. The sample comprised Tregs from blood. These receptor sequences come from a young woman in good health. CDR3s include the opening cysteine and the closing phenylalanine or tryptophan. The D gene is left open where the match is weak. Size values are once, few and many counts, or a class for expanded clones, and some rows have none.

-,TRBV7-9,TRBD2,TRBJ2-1,TGTGCCAGCAGCTTACTAGCGGGGGGGATGAAGCAGTTCTTC,CASSLLAGGMKQFF
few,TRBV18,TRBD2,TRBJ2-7,TGTGCCAGCTCACCGCGGGGAGGGGACTACGAGCAGTACTTC,CASSPRGGDYEQYF
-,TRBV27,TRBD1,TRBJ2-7,TGTGCCAGCAGGCCAACGGGACAGGGGGTCTACGAGCAGTACTTC,CASRPTGQGVYEQYF
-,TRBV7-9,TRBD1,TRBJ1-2,TGTGCCAGCAGCTTAGCCCGGTCAGGGGGCATTGGCTACACCTTC,CASSLARSGGIGYTF
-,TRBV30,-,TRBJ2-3,TGTGCCTGTGATAGGGGTTGGGGGCAGTATTTT,CACDRGWGQYF
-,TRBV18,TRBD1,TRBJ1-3,TGTGCCAGCTCGTCCCCCGACAGGGTTGGAAACACCATATATTTT,CASSSPDRVGNTIYF
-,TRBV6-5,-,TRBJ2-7,TGTGCCAGCAGTTACGATGTTAGGGGCTACGAGCAGTACTTC,CASSYDVRGYEQYF
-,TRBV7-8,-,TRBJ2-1,TGTGCCAGCAGCCTGCGATTAACTAGGAGTGATGAGCAGTTCTTC,CASSLRLTRSDEQFF
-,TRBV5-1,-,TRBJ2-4,TGCGCCAGCAGCCCGGGTGAGGCCAAAAACATTCAGCACTTC,CASSPGEAKNIQHF
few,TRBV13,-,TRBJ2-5,TGTGCCAGCAGCTTAGGCATAGGGGGCCAAGAGACCCAGTACTTC,CASSLGIGGQETQYF
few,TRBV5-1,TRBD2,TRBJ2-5,TGCGCCGGTGAATCATTAGCGGGAGGAGGGGAGACCCAGTACTTC,CAGESLAGGGETQYF
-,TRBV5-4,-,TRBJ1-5,TGTGCCAGCAGCTCCCCCGGGGGTGGCAATCAGCCCCAGCATTTT,CASSSPGGGNQPQHF
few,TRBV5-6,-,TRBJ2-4,TGTGCCAGCAGCTTGGTAGGGGGAGAAGGTGGCATTCAGTACTTC,CASSLVGGEGGIQYF
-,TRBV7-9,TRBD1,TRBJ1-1,TGTGCCAGCCTTCCCACCAGGGGGCCGAACACTGAAGCTTTCTTT,CASLPTRGPNTEAFF
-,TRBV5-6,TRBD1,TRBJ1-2,TGTGCCAGCAGCCCCGGACAGGGATGGACCTATGGCTACACCTTC,CASSPGQGWTYGYTF
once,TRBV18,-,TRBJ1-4,TGTGCCAGCTCACCAGGGGACTTGACAGTTGAAAAACTGTTTTTT,CASSPGDLTVEKLFF
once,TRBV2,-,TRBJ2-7,TGTGCCAGCAAAGGAGACGGATCCTACGAGCAGTACTTC,CASKGDGSYEQYF
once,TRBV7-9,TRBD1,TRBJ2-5,TGTGCCAGCAGTTCGACAGGGCGTGGGGAGACCCAGTACTTC,CASSSTGRGETQYF
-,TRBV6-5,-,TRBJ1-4,TGTGCCAGCAGTCCCGACAGTTCTGTAGTGTTTTTT,CASSPDSSVVFF
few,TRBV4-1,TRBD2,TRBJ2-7,TGCGCCAGCAGCCAAGCTCCGGATAGCGGGCTCTCCTACGAGCAGTACTTC,CASSQAPDSGLSYEQYF
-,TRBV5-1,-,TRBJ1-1,TGCGCCAGCAGCTGGGGGGACCGGGAAGGAACTGAAGCTTTCTTT,CASSWGDREGTEAFF
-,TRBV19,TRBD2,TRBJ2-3,TGTGCCAGTAGTTCACTAGCGGGGGGTGAAGATACGCAGTATTTT,CASSSLAGGEDTQYF
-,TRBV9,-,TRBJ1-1,TGTGCCAGCAGCGTTAGGGGGATAATTACTGAAGCTTTCTTT,CASSVRGIITEAFF
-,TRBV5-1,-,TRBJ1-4,TGCGCCAGCAGCTTGGAGGTCAGGGAAATGAGTGAAAAACTGTTTTTT,CASSLEVREMSEKLFF
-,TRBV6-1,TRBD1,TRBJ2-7,TGTGCCAGCAGCGGACAGGGAGGAGCCTACGAGCAGTACTTC,CASSGQGGAYEQYF
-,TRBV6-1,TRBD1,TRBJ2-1,TGTGCCACGGATGCCGGGACAGTCTCCTACAATGAGCAGTTCTTC,CATDAGTVSYNEQFF
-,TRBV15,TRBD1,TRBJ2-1,TGTGCCACCAGCAGAGATTTCCTCGGACAGGGTTACCACAATGAGCAGTTCTTC,CATSRDFLGQGYHNEQFF
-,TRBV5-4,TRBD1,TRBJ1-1,TGTGCCAGCGGTAGACAGGGGTCCGGACTTGAAGCTTTCTTT,CASGRQGSGLEAFF
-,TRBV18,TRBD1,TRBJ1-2,TGTGCCAGCTCACCAACCGGGACAGGGGGCGACTATGGCTACACCTTC,CASSPTGTGGDYGYTF
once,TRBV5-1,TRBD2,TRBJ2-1,TGCGCCAGCAGCCGGACTAGCGGTCATTACAATGAGCAGTTCTTC,CASSRTSGHYNEQFF
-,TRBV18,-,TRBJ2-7,TGTGCCAGCTCGGGCGAGTCCTACGAGCAGTACTTC,CASSGESYEQYF
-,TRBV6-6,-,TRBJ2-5,TGTGCCAGCAGTTACTCTAAAGAGACCCAGTACTTC,CASSYSKETQYF
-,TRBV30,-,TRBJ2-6,TGTGCCTCAGGGATTTCTGGGGCCAACGTCCTGACTTTC,CASGISGANVLTF
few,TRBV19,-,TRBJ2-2,TGTGCCAGTACTAGACAGAGGACGGCCGGGGAGCTGTTTTTT,CASTRQRTAGELFF
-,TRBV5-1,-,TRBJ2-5,TGCGCCAGCAGCTTGGGAGGGTCGGAGACCCAGTACTTC,CASSLGGSETQYF